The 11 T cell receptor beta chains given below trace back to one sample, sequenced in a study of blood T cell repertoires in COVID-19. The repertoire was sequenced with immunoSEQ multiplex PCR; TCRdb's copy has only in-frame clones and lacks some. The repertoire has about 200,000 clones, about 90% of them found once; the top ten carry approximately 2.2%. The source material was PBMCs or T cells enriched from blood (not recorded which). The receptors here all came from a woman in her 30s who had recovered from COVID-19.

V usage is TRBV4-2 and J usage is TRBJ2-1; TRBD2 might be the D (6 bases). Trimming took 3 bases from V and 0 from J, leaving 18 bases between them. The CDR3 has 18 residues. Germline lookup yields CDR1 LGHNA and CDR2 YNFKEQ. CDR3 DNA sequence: TGTGCCAGCAGCCACAAGATACCAGACGGGAGCTCCTACAATGAGCAGTTCTTC. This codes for CASSHKIPDGSSYNEQFF.

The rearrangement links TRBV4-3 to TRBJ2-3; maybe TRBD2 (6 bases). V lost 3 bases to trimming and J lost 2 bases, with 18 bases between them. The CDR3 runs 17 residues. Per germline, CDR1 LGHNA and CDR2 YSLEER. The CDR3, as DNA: TGCGCCAGCAGCCAGATTGGGGGGAGTACATCCACAGATACGCAGTATTTT. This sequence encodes CASSQIGGSTSTDTQYF.

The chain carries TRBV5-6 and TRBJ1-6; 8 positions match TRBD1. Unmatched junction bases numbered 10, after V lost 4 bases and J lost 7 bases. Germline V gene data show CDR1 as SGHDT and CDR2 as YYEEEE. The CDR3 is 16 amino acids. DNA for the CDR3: TGTGCCAGCAGCCACGGGACAGGATATCCCAATTCACCCCTCCACTTT. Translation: CASSHGTGYPNSPLHF.

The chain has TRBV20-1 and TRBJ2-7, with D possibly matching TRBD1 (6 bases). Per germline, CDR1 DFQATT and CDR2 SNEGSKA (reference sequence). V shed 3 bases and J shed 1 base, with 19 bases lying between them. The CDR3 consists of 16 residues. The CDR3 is CSASTFRGLESYEQYF. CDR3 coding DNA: TGCAGTGCTAGTACCTTCAGGGGATTAGAATCCTACGAGCAGTACTTC.

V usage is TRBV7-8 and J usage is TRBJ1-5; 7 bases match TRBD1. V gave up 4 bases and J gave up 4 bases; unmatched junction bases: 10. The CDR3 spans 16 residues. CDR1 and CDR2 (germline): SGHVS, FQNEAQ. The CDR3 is CASSWTGTASNQPQHF. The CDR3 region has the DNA TGTGCCAGCAGCTGGACCGGGACAGCAAGTAATCAGCCCCAGCATTTT.

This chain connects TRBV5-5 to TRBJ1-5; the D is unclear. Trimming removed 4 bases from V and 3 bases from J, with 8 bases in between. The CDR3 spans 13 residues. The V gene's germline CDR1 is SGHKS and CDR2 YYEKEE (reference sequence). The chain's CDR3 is CASSREYNQPQHF. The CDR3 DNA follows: TGTGCCAGCAGCCGAGAGTACAATCAGCCCCAGCATTTT.

The CDR3 bases are TGTGCCAGCAGCTTTGGGACTAGCGGGACGGGAGAGACCCAGTACTTC. Translating it yields CASSFGTSGTGETQYF. This chain uses TRBV7-6 with TRBJ2-5; TRBD2 aligns across 13 bases. J lost 4 bases, V lost 3 bases, and 5 bases had no gene match. CDR1 and CDR2 (germline): SGHVS, FNYEAQ. There are 16 residues in the CDR3. Combining the CDR3 with reference TRBV7-6 and TRBJ2-5 gives the whole variable domain GAGVSQSPRYKVTKRGQDVALRCDPISGHVSLYWYRQALGQGPEFLTYFNYEAQQDKSGLPNDRFSAERPEGSISTLTIQRTEQRDSAMYRCASSFGTSGTGETQYFGPGTRLLVL.

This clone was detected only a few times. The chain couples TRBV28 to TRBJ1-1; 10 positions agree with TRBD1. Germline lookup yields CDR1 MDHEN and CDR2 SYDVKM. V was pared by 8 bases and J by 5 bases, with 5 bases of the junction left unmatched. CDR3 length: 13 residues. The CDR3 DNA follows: TGTGCCAGCTGGGACAGGGGAGGTACTGAAGCTTTCTTT. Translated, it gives CASWDRGGTEAFF.

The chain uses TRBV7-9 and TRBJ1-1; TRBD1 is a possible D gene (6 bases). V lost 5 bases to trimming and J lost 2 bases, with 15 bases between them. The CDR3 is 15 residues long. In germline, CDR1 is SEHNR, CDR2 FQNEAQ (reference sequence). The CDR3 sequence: CASSPPPGVNTEAFF. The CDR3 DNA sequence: TGTGCCAGCAGCCCACCGCCAGGGGTTAACACTGAAGCTTTCTTT.

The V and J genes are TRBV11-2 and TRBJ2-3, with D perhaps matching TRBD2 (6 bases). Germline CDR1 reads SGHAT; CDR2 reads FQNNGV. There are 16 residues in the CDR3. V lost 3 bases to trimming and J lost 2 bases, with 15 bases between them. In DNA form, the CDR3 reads TGTGCCAGCAGCTTTACCGAGACTAGAACCACAGATACGCAGTATTTT. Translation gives CASSFTETRTTDTQYF.

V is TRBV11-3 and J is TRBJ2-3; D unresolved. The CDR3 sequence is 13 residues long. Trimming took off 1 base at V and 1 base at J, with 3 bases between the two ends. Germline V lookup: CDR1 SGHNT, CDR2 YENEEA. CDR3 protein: CASSLAGTDTQYF. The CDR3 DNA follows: TGTGCCAGCAGCTTAGCCGGCACAGATACGCAGTATTTT.